A single sample is the source of the 18 T cell receptor beta chains below, sequenced in a study of vaccination effects on CD4 cells after COVID-19. Their antigens remain unidentified. Before sequencing, viral peptide pools were used by the ViraFEST assay to expand antigen-specific CD4+ T cells. It was after approximately 11 days of culture that CD4+ T cells were isolated. Measured with immunoSEQ multiplex PCR; TCRdb has only the in-frame clones, and not every one. Of around 54,000 clones listed, approximately 79% were seen once; the top ten hold roughly 2.2%. Sequenced here: CD4+ T cells from PBMCs cultured with HCoV-229E spike peptides, sampled before COVID-19 vaccination. The source of these receptors is a human donor who received a COVID-19 vaccine.

V is TRBV24-1 and J is TRBJ2-3; D may be TRBD1 (5 bases). Trimming took off 7 bases at V and 2 bases at J, with 12 bases between the two ends. The CDR3 length is 14 residues. Germline CDR1 reads KGHDR; CDR2 reads SFDVKD. The CDR3 DNA reads as TGTGCCACCAGCAGATCAGGGTACACAGATACGCAGTATTTT. This translates into CATSRSGYTDTQYF.

This clone was seen once. J is TRBJ2-7 and V is TRBV14, with 12 bases matching TRBD1. Germline V lookup: CDR1 SGHDN, CDR2 FVKESK. The CDR3 has 16 amino acids. V shed 0 bases, J shed 6 bases, and the junction held 6 bases outside the gene matches. As DNA, the CDR3 is TGTGCCAGCAGCCAAGATTTTGGGACAGGGGGCATCGAGCAGTACGTC. Encoded protein: CASSQDFGTGGIEQYV.

The genes are TRBV7-9 and TRBJ1-1; D gene ambiguous. The CDR3 has 12 residues. CDR1 is SEHNR, CDR2 FQNEAQ, per germline (reference sequence). V lost 8 bases and J 0 bases, leaving 7 bases between the germline ends. The CDR3 is CASLWVNTEAFF. For the CDR3, the DNA is TGTGCCAGCCTCTGGGTGAACACTGAAGCTTTCTTT.

V and J are TRBV12-3 or TRBV12-4 and TRBJ1-2, with D tentatively TRBD1 (6 bases). The CDR3 spans 13 residues. Trimming shortened V by 5 bases and J by 10 bases, and 17 bases separated the two germline ends. CDR3: CASSPGVGGVYTF. The CDR3 DNA reads TGTGCCAGCAGTCCAGGGGTGGGGGGGGTCTACACCTTC.

The chain employs TRBV6-5 and TRBJ2-1, with D unresolved. Germline assignment: CDR1 MNHEY and CDR2 SVGAGI. The CDR3 covers 14 residues. V was clipped by 5 bases and J by 4 bases, with 12 bases between them. CDR3 nucleotides: TGTGCCAGCAGTCAGCGACTGCCTTACAATGAGCAGTTCTTC. As protein: CASSQRLPYNEQFF.

This chain uses TRBV5-6 with TRBJ1-6; the D gene is possibly TRBD1 (6 bases). The CDR3 spans 17 residues. Per the germline V gene, CDR1 is SGHDT and CDR2 is YYEEEE. The V end was cut by 4 bases, the J end by 10 bases, with 24 bases between. The CDR3 nucleotides read TGTGCCAGCAGCATCGGCCTTTGGGGGGGCAAGGGGTCACCCCTCCACTTT. Its protein product is CASSIGLWGGKGSPLHF.

CDR3 sequence reads: CASSQGAWETQYF. CDR3 bases: TGTGCCAGCAGTCAGGGGGCATGGGAGACCCAGTACTTC. The gene calls are TRBV12-3 or TRBV12-4 and TRBJ2-5; the match to TRBD1 covers 8 bases. This CDR3 spans 13 amino acids. Trimming at V came to 5 bases and at J to 5 bases, leaving 4 bases not matched to a gene.

The V and J genes are TRBV6-5 and TRBJ1-5; possible D gene TRBD1, 6 bases. The CDR3 sequence is 13 residues long. CDR1 is MNHEY, CDR2 SVGAGI, per germline. V dropped 5 bases and J dropped 4 bases, with 9 bases sitting between them. The CDR3 spells CASSLGANQPQHF. The CDR3 DNA reads as TGTGCCAGCAGTCTGGGGGCAAATCAGCCCCAGCATTTT.

This rearrangement joins TRBV5-4 to TRBJ1-5; the D gene is possibly TRBD1 (5 bases). V was shortened by 5 bases and J by 9 bases, with 21 bases between the two germline ends. CDR3 size: 15 residues. In germline, CDR1 is SGHNT, CDR2 YYREEE (reference sequence). The CDR3 region has the DNA TGTGCCAGCAGTGTGGGGGGGATACAAATGGGGCCCCAGCATTTT. It yields the protein CASSVGGIQMGPQHF. Full variable domain (missing parts from reference TRBV5-4 and TRBJ1-5): ETGVTQSPTHLIKTRGQQVTLRCSSQSGHNTVSWYQQALGQGPQFIFQYYREEENGRGNFPPRFSGLQFPNYSSELNVNALELDDSALYLCASSVGGIQMGPQHFGDGTRLSIL.

The chain links TRBV2 to TRBJ1-2, with D unclear. Germline V gives CDR1 SNHLY, CDR2 FYNNEI. With 2 bases removed from V and 8 bases from J, the gap between germline ends came to 21 bases. CDR3 length: 16 amino acids. The DNA for the CDR3 is TGTGCCAGCAGTGAACGGTTGGAGGCATCCATTGGGGGCTACACCTTC. It codes for CASSERLEASIGGYTF.

V is TRBV18 and J is TRBJ1-1; tentative D call: TRBD1 (6 bases). The CDR3 runs to 16 residues. The germline V and J ends were trimmed by 5 bases and 0 bases, with 16 bases remaining between them. CDR1 is KGHSH, CDR2 LQKENI, per germline. The CDR3 DNA follows: TGTGCCAGCTCAATAACCTGGACAGATTTGAACACTGAAGCTTTCTTT. Protein product: CASSITWTDLNTEAFF.

The chain is built from TRBV7-3 and TRBJ1-6; D ambiguous. The CDR3 spans 14 residues. CDR1 SGHTA and CDR2 FQGTGA come from the germline V gene. V shed 6 bases and J shed 10 bases, with 16 bases lying between them. In DNA, the CDR3 is TGTGCCAGCAGTCTCGGGCAGAGAGAGTCACCCCTCCACTTT. This gives the protein CASSLGQRESPLHF. Full variable domain (missing parts from reference TRBV7-3 and TRBJ1-6): GAGVSQTPSNKVTEKGKYVELRCDPISGHTALYWYRQSLGQGPEFLIYFQGTGAADDSGLPNDRFFAVRPEGSVSTLKIQRTERGDSAVYLCASSLGQRESPLHFGNGTRLTVT.

This sequence joins TRBV6-5 and TRBJ2-7; TRBD1 is a possible D gene (6 bases). Trimming left V 6 bases short and J 0 bases short, with 12 bases between. The CDR3 spans 14 residues. Germline V gene sequence: CDR1 MNHEY, CDR2 SVGAGI. The CDR3 coding sequence is TGTGCCAGCAGGAGGACAGAACCCTCCTACGAGCAGTACGTC. Translated: CASRRTEPSYEQYV.

V is TRBV6-6 and J is TRBJ2-5; possible D gene TRBD2, 6 bases. The CDR3 runs to 12 residues. Trimming shortened V by 2 bases and J by 13 bases, and 14 bases separated the two germline ends. The germline CDR1 and CDR2 sequences are MNHNY and SVGAGI (reference sequence). In nucleotides, the CDR3 is TGTGCCAGCAGTTACGAGGGGACTCTCTGGTACTTC. It yields the protein CASSYEGTLWYF.

This clone was picked up a small number of times. V gene TRBV3-1 (or the pseudogene TRBV3-2) combines with J gene TRBJ1-1; no firm D call. Germline V lookup: CDR1 LGHDT, CDR2 YNNKEL (reference sequence). The V end lost 2 bases, the J end lost 5 bases, and 12 bases lay between the germline ends. The CDR3 length is 14 residues. The CDR3 DNA is TGTGCCAGCAGCCAAAAATCGCCGGAGACTGAAGCTTTCTTT. It is translated as CASSQKSPETEAFF.

This clone was observed a handful of times. This chain links TRBV28 with TRBJ1-6; D is possibly TRBD1 (6 bases). Germline assignment: CDR1 MDHEN and CDR2 SYDVKM. The CDR3 length is 14 residues. V lost 6 bases and J lost 7, with 13 bases in between. This chain's CDR3 is CASRGGQSNSPLHF. The CDR3 coding sequence is TGTGCCAGCAGGGGAGGACAGTCGAATTCACCCCTCCACTTT.

This clone is labeled medium-sized (0.01 to 0.1%). The chain couples TRBV6-1 to TRBJ1-6; D call uncertain. This CDR3 has 13 amino acids. Germline V gene sequence: CDR1 MNHNS, CDR2 SASEGT. The V gene lost 0 bases and the J gene lost 7 bases, with 4 bases spanning the gap. The CDR3 protein is CASSEAENSPLHF. The CDR3 DNA follows: TGTGCCAGCAGTGAAGCTGAAAATTCACCCCTCCACTTT.

J is TRBJ2-1 and V is TRBV19; tentatively, D is TRBD1 (5 bases). The germline V gene encodes CDR1 LNHDA and CDR2 SQIVND (reference sequence). The CDR3 extends over 17 amino acids. Deletions cut 6 bases from V and 5 bases from J, with 23 bases between. CDR3 protein: CASRDLETALTNNEQFF. The DNA for the CDR3 is TGTGCCAGTAGAGACCTCGAGACAGCCCTTACGAACAATGAGCAGTTCTTC. Combining the CDR3 with reference TRBV19 and TRBJ2-1 gives the whole variable domain DGGITQSPKYLFRKEGQNVTLSCEQNLNHDAMYWYRQDPGQGLRLIYYSQIVNDFQKGDIAEGYSVSREKKESFPLTVTSAQKNPTAFYLCASRDLETALTNNEQFFGPGTRLTVL.